This T cell receptor beta chain emerged from a study of blood T cell repertoires in COVID-19. Across the study: There were acute and convalescent COVID-19 samples, and they came from the United States, Italy and Spain. T cells, B-cell-depleted T cells, or PBMCs supplied cDNA or gDNA.

In the authors' workflow: For nucleated cells, counts were estimated from reference gene primer amplification. This table comes from immunoSEQ multiplex PCR, and its TCRdb copy is limited to in-frame clones, with some not included. D and trimming were read from the DNA, whereas the V and J calls and clone size are those reported in that table. Among 140,000 or so clones, around 91% were seen once, and the ten largest hold 2.5% to 3.5%. The sequencing sample was made of peripheral blood. The TCR was taken from a woman aged 60-70 years with active COVID-19.

CDR3 DNA sequence: TGCGCCAGCAGCTTGGGACTAGCGGGAGGGCCAGGCACCGGGGAGCTGTTTTTT. Protein product: CASSLGLAGGPGTGELFF. The chain uses TRBV5-1 and TRBJ2-2; 14 bases agree with TRBD2. V shed 0 bases and J 4 bases; nucleotides not matched to a gene: 5. The germline CDR1 and CDR2 sequences are SGHRS and YFSETQ. The CDR3 totals 18 residues.